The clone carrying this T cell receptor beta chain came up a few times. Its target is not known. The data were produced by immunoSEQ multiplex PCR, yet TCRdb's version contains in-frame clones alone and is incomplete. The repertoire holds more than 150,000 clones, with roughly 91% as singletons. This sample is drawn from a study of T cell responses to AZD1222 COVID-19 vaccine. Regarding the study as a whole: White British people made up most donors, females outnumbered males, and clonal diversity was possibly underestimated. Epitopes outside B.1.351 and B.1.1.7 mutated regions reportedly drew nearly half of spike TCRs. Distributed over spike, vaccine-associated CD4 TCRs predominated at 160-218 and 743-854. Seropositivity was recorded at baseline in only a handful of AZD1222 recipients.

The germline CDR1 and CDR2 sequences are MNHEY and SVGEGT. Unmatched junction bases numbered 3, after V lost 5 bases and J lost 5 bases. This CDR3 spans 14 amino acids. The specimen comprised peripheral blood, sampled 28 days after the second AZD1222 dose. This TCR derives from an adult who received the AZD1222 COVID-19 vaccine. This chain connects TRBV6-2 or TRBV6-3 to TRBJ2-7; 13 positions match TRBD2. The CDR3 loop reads CASSRTSGSNEQYF. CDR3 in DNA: TGTGCCAGCAGTCGGACTAGCGGGAGTAACGAGCAGTACTTC.